This TCR beta chain was profiled in a study of regulatory T cells in long-lasting Graves disease. Specified time point: persistent/refractory GD, antithyroid drugs over 5 years with positive TRAb. Scientists built the TCR library using RNA that was extracted from PBMCs. This clonotype was seen many times. V was cut by 5 bases and J by 1 base, with 8 bases left in between. The CDR3 totals 14 residues. CDR1 is MDHEN, CDR2 SYDVKM, per germline. According to the study, TCR beta libraries were built with iRepertoire HTBI primers and CDR3-region Arm-PCR. TCRdb analysed the multiplex PCR reads with MiXCR anew, one entry per CDR3 protein. The sample has roughly 400,000 distinct CDR3 sequences, roughly a fifth seen once.

The clonotype comes from a female donor with Graves disease. Sequences were derived from peripheral blood mononuclear cells (PBMCs), sampled when the disease was refractory, from a patient treated with antithyroid drugs. J is TRBJ2-2 and V is TRBV28, with D unresolved. CDR3 nucleotides: TGTGCCAGCAGTACGGGCCTGAACACCGGGGAGCTGTTTTTT. It specifies CASSTGLNTGELFF.